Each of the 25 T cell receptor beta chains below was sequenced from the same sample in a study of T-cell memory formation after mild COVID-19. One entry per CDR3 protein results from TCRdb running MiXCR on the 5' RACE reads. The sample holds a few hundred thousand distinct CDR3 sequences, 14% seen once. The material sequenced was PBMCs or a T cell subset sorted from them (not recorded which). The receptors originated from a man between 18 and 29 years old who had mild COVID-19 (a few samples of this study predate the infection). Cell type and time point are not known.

CDR3 protein: CASSPLAGIGRNEQFF. CDR3 coding DNA: TGTGCCAGCAGCCCGTTAGCGGGGATCGGTAGGAATGAGCAGTTCTTC. The chain uses TRBV11-2 and TRBJ2-1, with 8 bases matching TRBD2. The CDR3 has 16 residues. Germline CDR1 is SGHAT and CDR2 is FQNNGV. V dropped 5 bases and J dropped 7; count of bases not matched to a gene: 13.

The chain's CDR3 is CASSIYGGQQNEQFF. In DNA, the CDR3 is TGTGCCAGCAGCATATACGGGGGCCAGCAGAATGAGCAGTTCTTC. V is TRBV6-1 and J is TRBJ2-1; D could derive from TRBD1 or TRBD2 (6 bases each). CDR1 and CDR2 (germline): MNHNS, SASEGT. This CDR3 region has 15 residues. V was shortened by 6 bases and J by 7 bases, with 19 bases between the two germline ends.

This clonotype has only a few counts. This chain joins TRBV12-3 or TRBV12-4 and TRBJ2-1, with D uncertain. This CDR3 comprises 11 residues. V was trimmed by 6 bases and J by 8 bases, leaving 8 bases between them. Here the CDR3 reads CASRSRDEQFF. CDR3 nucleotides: TGTGCCAGCAGAAGTAGGGATGAGCAGTTCTTC.

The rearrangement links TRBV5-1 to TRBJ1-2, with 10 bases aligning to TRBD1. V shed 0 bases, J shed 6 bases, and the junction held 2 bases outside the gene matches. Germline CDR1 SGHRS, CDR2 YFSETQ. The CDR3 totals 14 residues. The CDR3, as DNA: TGCGCCAGCAGCTTGGCGGGACAGGGGAATGGCTACACCTTC. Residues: CASSLAGQGNGYTF.

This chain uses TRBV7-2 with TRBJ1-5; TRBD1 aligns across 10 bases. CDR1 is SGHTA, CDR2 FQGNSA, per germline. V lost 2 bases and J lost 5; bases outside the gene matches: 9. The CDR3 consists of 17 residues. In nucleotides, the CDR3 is TGTGCCAGCAGCTTACTAGGGACAGGGGCCAAACATCAGCCCCAGCATTTT. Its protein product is CASSLLGTGAKHQPQHF.

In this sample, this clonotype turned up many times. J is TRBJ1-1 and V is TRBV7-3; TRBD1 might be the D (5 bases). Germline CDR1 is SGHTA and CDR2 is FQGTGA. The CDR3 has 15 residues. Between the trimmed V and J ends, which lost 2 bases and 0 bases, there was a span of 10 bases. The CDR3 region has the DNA TGTGCCAGCAGCTTACAGGGCAGCATGAACACTGAAGCTTTCTTT. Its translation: CASSLQGSMNTEAFF.

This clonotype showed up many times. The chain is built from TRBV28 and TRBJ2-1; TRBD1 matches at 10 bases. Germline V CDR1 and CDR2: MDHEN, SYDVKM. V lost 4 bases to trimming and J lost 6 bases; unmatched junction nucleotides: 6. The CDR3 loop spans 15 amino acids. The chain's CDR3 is CASSSWTGGFNEQFF. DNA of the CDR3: TGTGCCAGCAGTTCCTGGACAGGGGGTTTCAATGAGCAGTTCTTC. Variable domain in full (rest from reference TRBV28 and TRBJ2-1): DVKVTQSSRYLVKRTGEKVFLECVQDMDHENMFWYRQDPGLGLRLIYFSYDVKMKEKGDIPEGYSVSREKKERFSLILESASTNQTSMYLCASSSWTGGFNEQFFGPGTRLTVL.

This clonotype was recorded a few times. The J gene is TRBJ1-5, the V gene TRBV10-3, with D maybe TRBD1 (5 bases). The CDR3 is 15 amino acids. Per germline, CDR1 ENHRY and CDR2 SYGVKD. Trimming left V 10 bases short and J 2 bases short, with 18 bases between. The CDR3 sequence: CATGGTGRGNQPQHF. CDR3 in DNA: TGTGCCACCGGGGGAACCGGGCGGGGCAATCAGCCCCAGCATTTT.

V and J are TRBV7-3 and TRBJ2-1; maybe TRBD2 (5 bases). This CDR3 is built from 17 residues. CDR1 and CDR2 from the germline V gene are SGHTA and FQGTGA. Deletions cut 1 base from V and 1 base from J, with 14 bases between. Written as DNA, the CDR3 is TGTGCCAGCAGCTTAAATGGAGAGGGCCCGTCCTACAATGAGCAGTTCTTC. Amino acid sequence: CASSLNGEGPSYNEQFF.

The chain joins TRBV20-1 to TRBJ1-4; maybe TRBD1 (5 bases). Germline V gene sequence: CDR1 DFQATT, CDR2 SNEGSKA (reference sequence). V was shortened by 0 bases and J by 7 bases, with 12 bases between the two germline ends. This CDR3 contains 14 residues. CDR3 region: CSARDPGPREKLFF. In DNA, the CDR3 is TGCAGTGCTAGAGATCCGGGGCCCCGTGAAAAACTGTTTTTT.

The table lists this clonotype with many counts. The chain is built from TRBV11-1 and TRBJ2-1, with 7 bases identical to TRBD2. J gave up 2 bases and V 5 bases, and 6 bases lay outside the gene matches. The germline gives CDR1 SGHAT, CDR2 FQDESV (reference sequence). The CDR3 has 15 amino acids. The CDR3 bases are TGTGCCAGCAGCGCCCCCGGGACTACCTACAATGAGCAGTTCTTC. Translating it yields CASSAPGTTYNEQFF.

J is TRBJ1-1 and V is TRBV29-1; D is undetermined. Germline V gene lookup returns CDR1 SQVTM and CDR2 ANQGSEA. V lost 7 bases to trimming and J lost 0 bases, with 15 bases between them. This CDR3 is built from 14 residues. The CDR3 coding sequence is TGCAGCGCTTACCCGACCCAGATGAACACTGAAGCTTTCTTT. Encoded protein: CSAYPTQMNTEAFF.

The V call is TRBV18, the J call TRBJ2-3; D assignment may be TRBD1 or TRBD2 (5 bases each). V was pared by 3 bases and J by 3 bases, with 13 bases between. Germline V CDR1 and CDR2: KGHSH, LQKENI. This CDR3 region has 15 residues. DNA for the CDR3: TGTGCCAGCTCACCCTCCGAGGGGAGAACAGATACGCAGTATTTT. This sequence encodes CASSPSEGRTDTQYF. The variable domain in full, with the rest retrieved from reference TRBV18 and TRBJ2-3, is NAGVMQNPRHLVRRRGQEARLRCSPMKGHSHVYWYRQLPEEGLKFMVYLQKENIIDESGMPKERFSAEFPKEGPSILRIQQVVRGDSAAYFCASSPSEGRTDTQYFGPGTRLTVL.

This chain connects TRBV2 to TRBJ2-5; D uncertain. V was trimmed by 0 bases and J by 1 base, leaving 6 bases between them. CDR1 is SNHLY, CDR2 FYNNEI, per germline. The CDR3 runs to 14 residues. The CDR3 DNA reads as TGTGCCAGCAGTGAAGCTGAGTTCCAAGAGACCCAGTACTTC. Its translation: CASSEAEFQETQYF.

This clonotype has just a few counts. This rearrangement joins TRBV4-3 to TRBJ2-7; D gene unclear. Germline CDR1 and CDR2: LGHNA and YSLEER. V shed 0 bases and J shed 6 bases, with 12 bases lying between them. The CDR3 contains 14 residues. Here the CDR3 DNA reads TGCGCCAGCAGCCAAGATACACCTCGTGGCGAGCAGTACTTC. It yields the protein CASSQDTPRGEQYF.

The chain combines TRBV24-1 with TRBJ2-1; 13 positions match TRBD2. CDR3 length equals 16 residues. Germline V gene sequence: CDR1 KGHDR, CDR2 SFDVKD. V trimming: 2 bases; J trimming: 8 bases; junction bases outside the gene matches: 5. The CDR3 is CATSDWTSGGGHEQFF. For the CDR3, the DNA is TGTGCCACCAGTGATTGGACTAGCGGGGGTGGGCATGAGCAGTTCTTC.

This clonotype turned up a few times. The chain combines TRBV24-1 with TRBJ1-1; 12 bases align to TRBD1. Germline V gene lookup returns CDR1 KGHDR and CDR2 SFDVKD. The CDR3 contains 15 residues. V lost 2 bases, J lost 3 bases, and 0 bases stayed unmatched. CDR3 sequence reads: CATSDWDRGHTEAFF. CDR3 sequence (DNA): TGTGCCACCAGTGATTGGGACAGGGGGCACACTGAAGCTTTCTTT.

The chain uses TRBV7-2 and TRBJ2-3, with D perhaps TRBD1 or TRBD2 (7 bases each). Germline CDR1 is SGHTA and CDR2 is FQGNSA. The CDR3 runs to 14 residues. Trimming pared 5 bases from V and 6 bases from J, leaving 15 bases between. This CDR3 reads CASSQRQGGDTQYF. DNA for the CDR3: TGTGCCAGCAGCCAAAGACAGGGAGGGGATACGCAGTATTTT.

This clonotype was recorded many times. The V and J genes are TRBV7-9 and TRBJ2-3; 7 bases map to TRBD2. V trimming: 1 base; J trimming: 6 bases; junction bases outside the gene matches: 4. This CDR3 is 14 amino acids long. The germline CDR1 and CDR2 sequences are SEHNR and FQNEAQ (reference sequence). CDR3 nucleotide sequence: TGTGCCAGCAGCTTAGATACTAGCGCGGATACGCAGTATTTT. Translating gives CASSLDTSADTQYF.

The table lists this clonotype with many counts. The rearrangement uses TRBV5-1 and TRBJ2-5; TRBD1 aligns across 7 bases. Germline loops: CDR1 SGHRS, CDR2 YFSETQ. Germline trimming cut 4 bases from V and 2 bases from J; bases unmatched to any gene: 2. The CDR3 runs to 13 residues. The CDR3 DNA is TGCGCCAGCAGCCCACAGGGGCAAGAGACCCAGTACTTC. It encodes CASSPQGQETQYF.

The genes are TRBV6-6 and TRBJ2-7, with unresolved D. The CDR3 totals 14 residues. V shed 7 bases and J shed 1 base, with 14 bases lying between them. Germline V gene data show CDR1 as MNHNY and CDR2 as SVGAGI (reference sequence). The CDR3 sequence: CASTRGFQSYEQYF. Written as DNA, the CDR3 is TGTGCCAGCACCCGAGGCTTCCAGTCCTACGAGCAGTACTTC.

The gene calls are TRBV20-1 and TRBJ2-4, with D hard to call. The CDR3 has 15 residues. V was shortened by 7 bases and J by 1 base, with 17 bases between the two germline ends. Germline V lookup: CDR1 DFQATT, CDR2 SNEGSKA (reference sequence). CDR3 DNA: TGCAGTGGCCGCCAGTCGACCCTGGCCAAAAACATTCAGTACTTC. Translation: CSGRQSTLAKNIQYF.

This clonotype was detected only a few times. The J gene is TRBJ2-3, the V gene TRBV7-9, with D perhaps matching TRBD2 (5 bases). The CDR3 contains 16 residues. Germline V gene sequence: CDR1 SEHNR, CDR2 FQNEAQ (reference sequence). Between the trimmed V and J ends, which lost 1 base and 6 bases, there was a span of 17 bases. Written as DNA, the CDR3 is TGTGCCAGCAGCTTAGGGACTGGTGCGAGATATGATACGCAGTATTTT. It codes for CASSLGTGARYDTQYF. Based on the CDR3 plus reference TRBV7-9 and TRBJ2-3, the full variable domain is DTGVSQNPRHKITKRGQNVTFRCDPISEHNRLYWYRQTLGQGPEFLTYFQNEAQLEKSRLLSDRFSAERPKGSFSTLEIQRTEQGDSAMYLCASSLGTGARYDTQYFGPGTRLTVL.

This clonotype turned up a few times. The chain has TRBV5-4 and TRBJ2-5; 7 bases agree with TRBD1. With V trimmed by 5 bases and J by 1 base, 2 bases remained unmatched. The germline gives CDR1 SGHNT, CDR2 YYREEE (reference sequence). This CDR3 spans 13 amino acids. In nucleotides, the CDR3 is TGTGCCAGCAGACGACAGGGCCAAGAGACCCAGTACTTC. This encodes CASRRQGQETQYF.

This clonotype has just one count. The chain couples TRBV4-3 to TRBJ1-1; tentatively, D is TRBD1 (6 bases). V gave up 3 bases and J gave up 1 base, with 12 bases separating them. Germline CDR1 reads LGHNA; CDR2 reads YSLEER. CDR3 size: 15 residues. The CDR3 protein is CASSQEPGQNTEAFF. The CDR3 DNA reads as TGCGCCAGCAGCCAGGAACCGGGACAGAACACTGAAGCTTTCTTT.